These 24 T cell receptor beta chains originate from one sample sequenced in a study of blood T cells in healthy people across ages. Together with a sample-barcoded 5' primer, a J-beta primer mix was included in a second PCR lasting roughly 6 to 12 cycles. Each CDR3 protein is one row after TCRdb ran MiXCR on the 5' RACE reads. The data show around 700,000 distinct CDR3 sequences, with approximately 25% seen just once and 8% to 10% held by the top ten. A further study also used this sample, focusing on T cells of mothers and their children.

Material for sequencing was blood. Receptors originate from a boy between 5 and 17 years old in good health.

The V gene is TRBV20-1, the J gene TRBJ2-7; 12 nucleotides match TRBD2. Germline values: CDR1 DFQATT, CDR2 SNEGSKA (reference sequence). J lost 5 bases, V lost 5 bases, and 7 bases had no gene match. This CDR3 region has 14 residues. This CDR3 reads CSAEGASGRDEQYF. For the CDR3, the DNA is TGCAGTGCTGAGGGGGCTAGCGGGAGGGACGAGCAGTACTTC.

A few counts support this clonotype. This chain links TRBV12-3 or TRBV12-4 with TRBJ1-5; D may be TRBD1 (5 bases). There are 14 residues in the CDR3. The V end was cut by 8 bases, the J end by 0 bases, with 11 bases between. CDR3 sequence: CASGQGYSNQPQHF. Here the CDR3 DNA reads TGTGCCAGCGGTCAGGGTTATAGCAATCAGCCCCAGCATTTT.

This sequence joins TRBV5-1 and TRBJ2-3; TRBD2 is a possible D gene (5 bases). Germline-derived CDR1 and CDR2 are SGHRS and YFSETQ. V was shortened by 5 bases and J by 7 bases, with 8 bases between the two germline ends. The CDR3 contains 11 residues. CDR3 nucleotide sequence: TGCGCCAGCAGAGACGGGAATACGCAGTATTTT. Protein: CASRDGNTQYF.

The chain carries TRBV14 and TRBJ2-1; 10 nucleotides agree with TRBD2. Germline assignment: CDR1 SGHDN and CDR2 FVKESK. Germline trimming cut 2 bases from V and 8 bases from J; bases unmatched to any gene: 15. The CDR3 is 18 amino acids. CDR3 protein: CASSQNYWSPSGSYEQFF. The DNA for the CDR3 is TGTGCCAGCAGCCAAAACTATTGGTCGCCTAGCGGGAGTTATGAGCAGTTCTTC.

This chain uses TRBV20-1 with TRBJ1-2; tentatively, D is TRBD1 (5 bases). V lost 3 bases, J lost 3 bases, and 11 bases lay in between. Germline V lookup: CDR1 DFQATT, CDR2 SNEGSKA (reference sequence). The CDR3 spans 13 residues. The CDR3 is CSARNRGDYGYTF. The CDR3 DNA sequence: TGCAGTGCTAGGAACAGAGGGGACTATGGCTACACCTTC.

This clonotype was picked up many times. The rearrangement joins TRBV6-5 to TRBJ2-2, with D possibly being TRBD2 (6 bases). From germline, CDR1 is MNHEY and CDR2 SVGAGI. This CDR3 is built from 16 residues. V dropped 6 bases and J dropped 5 bases, with 19 bases sitting between them. CDR3 loop: CASRPPLGLQTGELFF. In nucleotides, the CDR3 is TGTGCCAGCAGACCACCCCTGGGACTTCAGACCGGGGAGCTGTTTTTT.

The gene calls are TRBV7-6 and TRBJ2-5; no clear D. The J call could be wrong; TRBJ2-7 is a better fit for the DNA end. Germline CDR1 SGHVS, CDR2 FNYEAQ. CDR3 size: 13 residues. In nucleotides, the CDR3 is TGTGCCAGCAGCCCCACGGCTTTCTACGAGCAGTACTTC. It yields the protein CASSPTAFYEQYF.

The chain recombines TRBV12-3 or TRBV12-4 with TRBJ2-3, with 11 bases that match TRBD2. The CDR3 sequence is 16 residues long. V lost 7 bases to trimming and J lost 2 bases; unmatched junction nucleotides: 8. Here the CDR3 reads CASNPLAGGNTDTQYF. The CDR3 nucleotides are TGTGCCAGCAACCCTTTAGCGGGGGGGAACACAGATACGCAGTATTTT.

V is TRBV20-1 and J is TRBJ2-5; 7 nucleotides agree with TRBD2. The end of the DNA is better explained by TRBJ2-1, so the J call may be wrong. The CDR3 sequence is 14 residues long. Looked up from germline, CDR1 is DFQATT and CDR2 is SNEGSKA (reference sequence). CDR3 DNA sequence: TGCAGTGCTACCCGGGACTATGGCTACAATGAGCAGTTCTTC. The encoded protein is CSATRDYGYNEQFF.

The chain couples TRBV7-9 to TRBJ2-1; 13 nucleotides match TRBD2. The length of the CDR3 is 18 residues. With 3 bases clipped from V and 0 bases from J, the junction kept 5 bases outside the gene matches. The V gene's germline CDR1 is SEHNR and CDR2 FQNEAQ (reference sequence). CDR3 residues: CASSFDWTSGSSYNEQFF. CDR3 DNA: TGTGCCAGCAGCTTCGACTGGACTAGCGGGAGCTCCTACAATGAGCAGTTCTTC.

This clonotype was seen more than once but under ten times. V and J are TRBV12-3 or TRBV12-4 and TRBJ2-5, with TRBD2 matching over 10 bases. The trim removed 6 bases at V and 4 bases at J, leaving 8 bases unmatched. CDR3 length: 15 amino acids. CDR3 sequence: CASSPVAGGSETQYF. CDR3 sequence (DNA): TGTGCCAGCAGCCCCGTAGCGGGGGGTTCAGAGACCCAGTACTTC.

The CDR3 sequence: CASSGGTGTRETQYF. The CDR3 nucleotides read TGTGCCAGCAGCGGGGGGACAGGTACTCGAGAGACCCAGTACTTC. The chain links TRBV13 to TRBJ2-1, with 8 bases fitting TRBD1. The end of the DNA aligns better with TRBJ2-5, so the J call may be wrong. Germline V CDR1 and CDR2: PRHDT, FYEKMQ (reference sequence). CDR3 length equals 15 residues.

In its sample, this clonotype was seen a few times. J is TRBJ1-1 and V is TRBV28; D is ambiguous. This CDR3 is built from 12 residues. Trimming shortened V by 4 bases and J by 6 bases, and 9 bases separated the two germline ends. Germline loops: CDR1 MDHEN, CDR2 SYDVKM. As DNA, the CDR3 is TGTGCCAGCAGTTGGGAGAGAGCTGAAGCTTTCTTT. Translated, it gives CASSWERAEAFF.

The CDR3 coding sequence is TGTGCCATCAGAAGGGGGCTCACAGATACGCAGTATTTT. This translates into CAIRRGLTDTQYF. The chain recombines TRBV10-3 with TRBJ2-3, with TRBD1 matching over 7 bases. Germline lookup yields CDR1 ENHRY and CDR2 SYGVKD. The CDR3 spans 13 residues. Trimming took 6 bases from V and 2 from J; bases not matched to a gene: 2.

V is TRBV21-1 and J is TRBJ1-5; the D call TRBD1 from the table was never checked on the DNA. TRBV21-1 is a documented pseudogene. The CDR3 has 15 amino acids. CDR3: CASSSYLRGLQPQHF. CDR3 coding DNA: TGTGCCAGCAGTTCCTATCTAAGGGGTCTTCAGCCCCAACATTTT.

This chain links TRBV28 with TRBJ2-5, with TRBD2 identical over 14 bases. The J call is in doubt because the DNA end fits TRBJ2-7 better. The CDR3 totals 17 residues. Germline V CDR1 and CDR2: MDHEN, SYDVKM. The CDR3 is CASSFPGLAGGTYEQYF. CDR3 DNA: TGTGCCAGCAGTTTCCCCGGACTAGCGGGAGGCACCTACGAGCAGTACTTC.

With regard to this clonotype: Since no conserved phenylalanine or tryptophan closes the CDR3, a read error is the likely cause. This rearrangement joins TRBV29-1 to TRBJ2-4; the D gene is possibly TRBD1 (6 bases). Trimming cost V 6 bases and J 6 bases, with 12 bases left between them. Germline V gives CDR1 SQVTM, CDR2 ANQGSEA. The CDR3 has 12 residues. The CDR3 loop reads CSVEDSLNIQYC. In nucleotides, the CDR3 is TGCAGCGTGGAGGACAGCCTAAACATTCAGTACTGC.

The genes are TRBV19 and TRBJ1-1; TRBD1 is a possible D gene (5 bases). This CDR3 region has 16 residues. V dropped 4 bases and J dropped 4 bases, with 19 bases sitting between them. The germline V gene encodes CDR1 LNHDA and CDR2 SQIVND (reference sequence). The CDR3 nucleotides are TGTGCCAGTAGTAATGCCCCCGGCGGGGGTAGCACTGAAGCTTTCTTT. It translates to CASSNAPGGGSTEAFF.

V is TRBV7-2 and J is TRBJ1-4; unclear D gene. Germline values: CDR1 SGHTA, CDR2 FQGNSA. The V gene lost 1 base and the J gene lost 6 bases, with 9 bases spanning the gap. This CDR3 has 14 residues. This chain's CDR3 is CASSLEVGDEKLFF. CDR3 coding DNA: TGTGCCAGCAGCTTAGAGGTGGGAGATGAAAAACTGTTTTTT.

The J gene is TRBJ2-3, the V gene TRBV14; D may match TRBD1 or TRBD2 (6 bases each). The CDR3 is made up of 15 amino acids. V was pared by 3 bases and J by 4 bases, with 14 bases between. Germline V gene data show CDR1 as SGHDN and CDR2 as FVKESK. The CDR3 protein is CASSQVGGRADTQYF. In DNA, the CDR3 is TGTGCCAGCAGCCAGGTTGGGGGGCGTGCAGATACGCAGTATTTT.

This clonotype was detected only a few times. The CDR3 sequence: CASSFSRDEDTQYF. CDR3 DNA sequence: TGTGCCAGCAGTTTTAGCAGGGATGAGGATACGCAGTATTTT. The chain links TRBV27 to TRBJ2-3; tentatively, D is TRBD1 (5 bases). CDR1 and CDR2 from the germline V gene are MNHEY and SMNVEV (reference sequence). The length of the CDR3 is 14 residues. Trimming removed 3 bases at V and 6 bases at J, with 13 bases between.

This sequence joins TRBV20-1 and TRBJ2-1; possibly TRBD1 for D (5 bases). The CDR3 consists of 13 residues. V was clipped by 1 base and J by 6 bases, with 10 bases between them. In germline, CDR1 is DFQATT, CDR2 SNEGSKA (reference sequence). CDR3 sequence: CSARGDSPNEQFF. The CDR3 DNA reads TGCAGTGCTAGAGGTGACAGTCCCAATGAGCAGTTCTTC.

The V call is TRBV20-1, the J call TRBJ2-3, with D unresolved. Per the germline V gene, CDR1 is DFQATT and CDR2 is SNEGSKA (reference sequence). The CDR3 totals 16 residues. V shed 6 bases and J shed 2 bases, with 21 bases lying between them. CDR3 in DNA: TGCAGTGCCCAGGCCGCCGATTTGGGTTCCACAGATACGCAGTATTTT. Protein sequence: CSAQAADLGSTDTQYF.

The chain carries TRBV7-2 and TRBJ1-1; a weak D match, TRBD1 (6 bases). The CDR3 runs to 16 residues. V was cut by 1 base and J by 2 bases, with 14 bases left in between. Germline-derived CDR1 and CDR2 are SGHTA and FQGNSA. The DNA of the CDR3 is TGTGCCAGCAGCTTAGATCCGGGGGCGATCAACACTGAAGCTTTCTTT. Encoded protein: CASSLDPGAINTEAFF.